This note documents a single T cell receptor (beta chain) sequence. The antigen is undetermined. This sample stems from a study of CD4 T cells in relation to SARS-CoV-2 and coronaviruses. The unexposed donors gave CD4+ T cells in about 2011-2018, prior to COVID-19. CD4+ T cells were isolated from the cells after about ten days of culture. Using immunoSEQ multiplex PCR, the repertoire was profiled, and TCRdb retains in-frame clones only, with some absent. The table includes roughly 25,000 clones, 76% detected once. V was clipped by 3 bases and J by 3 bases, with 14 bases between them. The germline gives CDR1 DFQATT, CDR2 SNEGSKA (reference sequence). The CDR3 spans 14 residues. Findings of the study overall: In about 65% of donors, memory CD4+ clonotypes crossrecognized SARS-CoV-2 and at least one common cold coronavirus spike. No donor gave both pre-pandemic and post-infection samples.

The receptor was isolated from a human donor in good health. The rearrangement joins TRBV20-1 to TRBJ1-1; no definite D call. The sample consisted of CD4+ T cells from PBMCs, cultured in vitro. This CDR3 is CSASFGALDTEAFF. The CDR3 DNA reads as TGCAGTGCTAGTTTTGGAGCCTTGGACACTGAAGCTTTCTTT.